This T cell receptor (beta chain) was identified during a study of blood T cell repertoires in COVID-19. At the level of the study: Nucleic acid was either cDNA or gDNA, and it came from T cells, B-cell-depleted T cells, or PBMCs.

Clones were sequenced by immunoSEQ multiplex PCR, and TCRdb holds only the in-frame ones, with some missing. The sample consists of roughly 500,000 clones, 89% of them appearing once. After removal of 3 bases from V and 0 bases from J, the junction contained 12 bases not matched to a gene. The CDR3 is made up of 19 amino acids. Germline V gene data show CDR1 as LNHDA and CDR2 as SQIVND (reference sequence). Seattle participants joined during active infection and were tracked over time. What was sequenced was peripheral blood. The chain combines TRBV19 with TRBJ2-1; 9 bases agree with TRBD2. The sequence came from a man between 18 and 35 years old with COVID-19, enrolled during active disease. This chain's CDR3 is CASSISTSGRSFSYNEQFF. The DNA for the CDR3 is TGTGCCAGTAGTATTTCGACTAGCGGCCGTTCGTTCTCCTACAATGAGCAGTTCTTC.